This TCR beta chain originates from a study of shared clonotypes between healthy human individuals. Study-wide background: The people who gave samples were a couple of women and a few men aged 18 to 49. Study-level points and caveats: Clonotype sharing among the donors was expected to vary with sequencing depth. Generally, estimated richness proved larger in naive subsets than it did in memory subsets.

Clones were read by immunoSEQ multiplex PCR, and TCRdb kept only the in-frame ones, dropping some. The repertoire includes 2 million to 2.5 million clones, 90% to 95% of them detected once, and 0.39% sits in the top ten. Trimming took 2 bases from V and 9 from J; bases not matched to a gene: 12. The germline V gene has CDR1 SGHNT and CDR2 YENEEA. The CDR3 extends over 16 amino acids. Points on this clone: Its matching antigen is unknown.

The sequence was collected from a man younger than 35 in good health. Some clones in this sample may be carry-over from other donors' samples. The sample comprised naive CD4+ T cells from PBMCs. Described subset: CD45RA+ positively selected. The rearrangement joins TRBV11-3 to TRBJ2-1, with 8 positions matching TRBD2. The DNA of the CDR3 is TGTGCCAGCAGCTTATACGCGGGAGGACTTTACTCTGAGCAGTTCTTC. Amino acids: CASSLYAGGLYSEQFF.